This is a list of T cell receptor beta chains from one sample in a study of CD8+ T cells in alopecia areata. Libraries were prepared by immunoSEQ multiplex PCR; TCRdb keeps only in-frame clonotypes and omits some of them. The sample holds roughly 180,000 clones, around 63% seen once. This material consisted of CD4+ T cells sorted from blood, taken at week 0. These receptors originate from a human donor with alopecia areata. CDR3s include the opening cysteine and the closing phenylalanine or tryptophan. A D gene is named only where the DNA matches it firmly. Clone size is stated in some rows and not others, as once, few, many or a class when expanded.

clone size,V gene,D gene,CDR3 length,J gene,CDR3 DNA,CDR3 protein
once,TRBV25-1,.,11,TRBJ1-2,TGTGCCAGCAGTGGGGGGCATGGCTACACCTTC,CASSGGHGYTF
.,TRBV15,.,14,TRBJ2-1,TGTGCCACCAGCAGAGATCGGATTGGGGATGAGCAGTTCTTC,CATSRDRIGDEQFF
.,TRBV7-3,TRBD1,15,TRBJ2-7,TGTGCCAGCAGCGAACTGAGGGGGCTGCACTACGAGCAGTACTTC,CASSELRGLHYEQYF
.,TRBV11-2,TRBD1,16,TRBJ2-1,TGTGCCAGCAGCCAACCAACAGGGGGTGAGTACAATGAGCAGTTCTTC,CASSQPTGGEYNEQFF
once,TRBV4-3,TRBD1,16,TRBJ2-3,TGCGCCAGCAGCCAAGATTCGACAGGGACAAGAGATACGCAGTATTTT,CASSQDSTGTRDTQYF
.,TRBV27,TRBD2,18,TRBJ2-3,TGTGCCAGCAGTTTACTCGGACTAGCGGGGCGTGGCACAGATACGCAGTATTTT,CASSLLGLAGRGTDTQYF
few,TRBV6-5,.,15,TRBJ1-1,TGTGCCAGCAGGCCCCAGGGTGGCGGGAACACTGAAGCTTTCTTT,CASRPQGGGNTEAFF
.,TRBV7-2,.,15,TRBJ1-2,TGTGCCAGCAGCTCGACTACCAAAGCGGCCTATGGCTACACCTTC,CASSSTTKAAYGYTF
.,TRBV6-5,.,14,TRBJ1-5,TGTGCCAGCAGTGATGACGGGATCTATCAGCCCCAGCATTTT,CASSDDGIYQPQHF
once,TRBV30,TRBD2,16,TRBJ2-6,TGTGCCTGGGCCAGCGGGGGCGTCTCTGGGGCCAACGTCCTGACTTTC,CAWASGGVSGANVLTF
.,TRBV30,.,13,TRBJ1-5,TGTGCCTGGAGTGGACAGGGCAATCAGCCCCAGCATTTT,CAWSGQGNQPQHF
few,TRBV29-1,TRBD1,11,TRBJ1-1,TGCAGCGACACTCGGACAGGGGAATCTTTCTTT,CSDTRTGESFF
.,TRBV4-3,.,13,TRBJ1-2,TGCGCCAGCAGTCAAGGACAGCGTTATGGCTACACCTTC,CASSQGQRYGYTF
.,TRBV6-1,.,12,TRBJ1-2,TGTGCCAGCAGTCCCGGCGCGTATGGCTACACCTTC,CASSPGAYGYTF